This TCR beta chain came from a study of T cell changes during pregnancy in multiple sclerosis. Libraries were prepared by immunoSEQ multiplex PCR; TCRdb keeps only in-frame clonotypes and omits some of them. The table shows tens of thousands of clones, with 92% occurring only once. The sequencing here drew on CD4+ T cells from peripheral blood mononuclear cells, taken after pregnancy. The source is a female donor with multiple sclerosis, enrolled in a pregnancy study.

The CDR3 loop is CASSQDPPSVRGETQYF. CDR3 DNA sequence: TGTGCCAGCAGCCAAGATCCCCCTAGCGTGAGGGGAGAGACCCAGTACTTC. The V and J genes are TRBV4-2 and TRBJ2-5; the D gene is possibly TRBD2 (6 bases). Germline loops: CDR1 LGHNA, CDR2 YNFKEQ. The CDR3 sequence is 17 residues long. Trimming removed 0 bases from V and 4 bases from J, with 18 bases in between.